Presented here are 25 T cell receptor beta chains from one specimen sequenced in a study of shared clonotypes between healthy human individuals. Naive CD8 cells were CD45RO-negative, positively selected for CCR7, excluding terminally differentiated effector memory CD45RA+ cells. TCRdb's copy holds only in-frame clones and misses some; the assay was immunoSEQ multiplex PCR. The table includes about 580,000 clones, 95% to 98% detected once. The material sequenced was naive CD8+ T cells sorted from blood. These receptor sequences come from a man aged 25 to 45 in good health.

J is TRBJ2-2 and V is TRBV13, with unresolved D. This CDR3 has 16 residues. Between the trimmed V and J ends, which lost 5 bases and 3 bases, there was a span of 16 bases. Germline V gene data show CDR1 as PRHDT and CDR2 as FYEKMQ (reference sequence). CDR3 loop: CASSPEALTDTGELFF. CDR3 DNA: TGTGCCAGCAGCCCCGAGGCCCTCACGGACACCGGGGAGCTGTTTTTT.

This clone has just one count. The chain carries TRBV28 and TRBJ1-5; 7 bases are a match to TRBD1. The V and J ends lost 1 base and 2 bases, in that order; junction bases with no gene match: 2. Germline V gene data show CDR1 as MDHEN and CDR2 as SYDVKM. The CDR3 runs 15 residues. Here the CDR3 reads CASSLYGQGNQPQHF. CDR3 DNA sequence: TGTGCCAGCAGTTTATACGGACAGGGCAATCAGCCCCAGCATTTT.

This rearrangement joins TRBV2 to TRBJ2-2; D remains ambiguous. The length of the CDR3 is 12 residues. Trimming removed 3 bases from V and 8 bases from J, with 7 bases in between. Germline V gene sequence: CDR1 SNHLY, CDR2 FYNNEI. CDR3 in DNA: TGTGCCAGCAGTGACTCATCGGGGGAGCTGTTTTTT. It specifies CASSDSSGELFF.

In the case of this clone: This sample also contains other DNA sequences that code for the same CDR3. CDR3 residues: CAWSSGRGTDTQYF. Here the CDR3 DNA reads TGTGCCTGGAGTAGCGGGCGAGGGACAGATACGCAGTATTTT. V is TRBV30 and J is TRBJ2-3, with a weak D call TRBD2 (6 bases). The V gene's germline CDR1 is GTSNPN and CDR2 SVGIG (reference sequence). V was shortened by 2 bases and J by 3 bases, with 12 bases between the two germline ends. CDR3 length: 14 amino acids. Together with reference TRBV30 and TRBJ2-3, the CDR3 gives the full variable domain: SQTIHQWPATLVQPVGSPLSLECTVEGTSNPNLYWYRQAAGRGLQLLFYSVGIGQISSEVPQNLSASRPQDRQFILSSKKLLLSDSGFYLCAWSSGRGTDTQYFGPGTRLTVL.

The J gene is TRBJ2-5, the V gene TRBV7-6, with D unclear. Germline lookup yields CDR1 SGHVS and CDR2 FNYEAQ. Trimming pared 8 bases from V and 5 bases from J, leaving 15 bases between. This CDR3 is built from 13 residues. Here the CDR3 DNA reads TGTGCCAGCGGCAATGGGGTATCCGAGACCCAGTACTTC. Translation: CASGNGVSETQYF.

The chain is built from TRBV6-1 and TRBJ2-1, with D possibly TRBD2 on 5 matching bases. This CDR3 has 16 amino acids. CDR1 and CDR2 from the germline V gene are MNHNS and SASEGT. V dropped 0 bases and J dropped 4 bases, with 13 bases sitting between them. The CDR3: CASSEARSGAYNEQFF. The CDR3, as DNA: TGTGCCAGCAGTGAAGCGAGGAGCGGAGCTTACAATGAGCAGTTCTTC.

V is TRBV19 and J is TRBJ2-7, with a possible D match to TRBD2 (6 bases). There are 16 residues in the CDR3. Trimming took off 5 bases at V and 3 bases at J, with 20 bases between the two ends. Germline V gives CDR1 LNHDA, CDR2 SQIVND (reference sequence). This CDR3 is CASSLGALGGNYEQYF. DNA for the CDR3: TGTGCCAGTAGTTTAGGGGCTCTGGGGGGAAACTACGAGCAGTACTTC.

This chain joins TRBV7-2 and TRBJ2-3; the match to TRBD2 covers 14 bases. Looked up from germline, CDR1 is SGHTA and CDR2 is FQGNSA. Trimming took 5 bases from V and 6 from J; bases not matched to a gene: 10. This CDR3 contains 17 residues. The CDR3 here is CASSPGLAGDQGDTQYF. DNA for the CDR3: TGTGCCAGCAGCCCGGGACTAGCGGGAGATCAAGGGGATACGCAGTATTTT.

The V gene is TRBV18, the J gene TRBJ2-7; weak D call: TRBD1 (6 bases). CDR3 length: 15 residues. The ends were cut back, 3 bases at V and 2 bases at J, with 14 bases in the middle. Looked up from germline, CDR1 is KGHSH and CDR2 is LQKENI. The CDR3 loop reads CASSPRDKLTYEQYF. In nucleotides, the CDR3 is TGTGCCAGCTCACCCCGGGACAAACTGACCTACGAGCAGTACTTC.

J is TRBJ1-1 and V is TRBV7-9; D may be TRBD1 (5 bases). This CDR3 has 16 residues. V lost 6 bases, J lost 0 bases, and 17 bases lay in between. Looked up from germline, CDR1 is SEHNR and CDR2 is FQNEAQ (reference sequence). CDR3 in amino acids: CASSSPLGQMNTEAFF. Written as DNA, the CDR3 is TGTGCCAGCAGTTCCCCCCTGGGGCAGATGAACACTGAAGCTTTCTTT.

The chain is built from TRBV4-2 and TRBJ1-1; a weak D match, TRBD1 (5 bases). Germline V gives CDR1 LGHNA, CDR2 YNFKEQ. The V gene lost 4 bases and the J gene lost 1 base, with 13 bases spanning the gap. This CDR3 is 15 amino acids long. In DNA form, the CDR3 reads TGTGCCAGCAGCCGAACGGGAGGGGCGAACACTGAAGCTTTCTTT. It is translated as CASSRTGGANTEAFF.

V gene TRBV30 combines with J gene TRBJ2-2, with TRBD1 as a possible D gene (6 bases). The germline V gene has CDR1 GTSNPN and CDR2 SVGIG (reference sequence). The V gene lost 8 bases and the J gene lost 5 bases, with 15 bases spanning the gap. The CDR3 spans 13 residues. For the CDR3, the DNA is TGTGCCCGAGTGGGGGCGCGGACCGGGGAGCTGTTTTTT. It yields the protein CARVGARTGELFF.

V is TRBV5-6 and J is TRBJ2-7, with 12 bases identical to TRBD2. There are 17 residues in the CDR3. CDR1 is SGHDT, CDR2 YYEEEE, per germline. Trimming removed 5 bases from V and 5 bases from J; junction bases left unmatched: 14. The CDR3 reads CASSNSIVTSGSHEQYF. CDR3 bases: TGTGCCAGCAGTAATAGTATTGTGACTAGCGGGAGTCACGAGCAGTACTTC.

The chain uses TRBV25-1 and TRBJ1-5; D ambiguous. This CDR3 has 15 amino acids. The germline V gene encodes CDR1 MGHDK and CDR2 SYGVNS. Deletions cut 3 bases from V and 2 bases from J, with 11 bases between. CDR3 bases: TGTGCCAGCAGTGAGAGTAAGAGCGGCAATCAGCCCCAGCATTTT. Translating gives CASSESKSGNQPQHF.

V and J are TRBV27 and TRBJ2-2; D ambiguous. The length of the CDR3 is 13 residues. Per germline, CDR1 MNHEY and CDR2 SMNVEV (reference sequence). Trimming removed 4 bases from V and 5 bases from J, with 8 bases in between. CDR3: CASSSQETGELFF. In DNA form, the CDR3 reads TGTGCCAGCAGTTCCCAGGAAACCGGGGAGCTGTTTTTT.

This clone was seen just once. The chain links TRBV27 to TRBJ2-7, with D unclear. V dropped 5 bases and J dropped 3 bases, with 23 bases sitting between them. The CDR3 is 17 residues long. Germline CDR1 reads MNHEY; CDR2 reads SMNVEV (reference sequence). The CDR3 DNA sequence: TGTGCCAGCAGTCCCCTCCAGTCCCTAGTGGTTGTCTACGAGCAGTACTTC. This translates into CASSPLQSLVVVYEQYF.

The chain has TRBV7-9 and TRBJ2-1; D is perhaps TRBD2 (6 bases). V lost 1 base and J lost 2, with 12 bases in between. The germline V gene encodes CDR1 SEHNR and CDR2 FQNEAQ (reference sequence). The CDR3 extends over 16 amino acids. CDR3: CASSLGTSRTYNEQFF. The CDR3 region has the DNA TGTGCCAGCAGCTTAGGAACTAGCAGGACCTACAATGAGCAGTTCTTC. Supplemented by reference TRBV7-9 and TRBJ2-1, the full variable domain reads DTGVSQNPRHKITKRGQNVTFRCDPISEHNRLYWYRQTLGQGPEFLTYFQNEAQLEKSRLLSDRFSAERPKGSFSTLEIQRTEQGDSAMYLCASSLGTSRTYNEQFFGPGTRLTVL.

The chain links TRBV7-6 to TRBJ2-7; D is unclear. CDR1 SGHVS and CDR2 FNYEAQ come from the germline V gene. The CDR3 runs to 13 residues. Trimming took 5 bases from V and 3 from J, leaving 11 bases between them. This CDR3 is CASSAGGDYEQYF. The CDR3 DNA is TGTGCCAGCAGCGCAGGTGGGGACTACGAGCAGTACTTC.

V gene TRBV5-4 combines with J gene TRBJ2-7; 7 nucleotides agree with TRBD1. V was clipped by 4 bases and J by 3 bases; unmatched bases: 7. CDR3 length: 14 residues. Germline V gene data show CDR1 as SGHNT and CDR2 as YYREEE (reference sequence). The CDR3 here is CASSDTGTDYEQYF. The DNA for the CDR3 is TGTGCCAGCAGCGACACCGGGACAGACTACGAGCAGTACTTC.

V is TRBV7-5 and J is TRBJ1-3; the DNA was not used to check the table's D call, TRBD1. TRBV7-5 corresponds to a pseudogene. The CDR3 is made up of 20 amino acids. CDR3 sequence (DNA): TGTGTCAGAAGCTTCCTTTCCGGGACAGGAGAGAGCACTCCTGGAAACACCATATATTTT. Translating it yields CVRSFLSGTGESTPGNTIYF.

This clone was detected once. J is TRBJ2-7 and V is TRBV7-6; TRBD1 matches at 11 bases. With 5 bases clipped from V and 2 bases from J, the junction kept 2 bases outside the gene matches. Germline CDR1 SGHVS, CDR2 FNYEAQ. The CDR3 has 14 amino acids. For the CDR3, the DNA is TGTGCCAGCAGCGCGGGACAGGGGGCCTACGAGCAGTACTTC. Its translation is CASSAGQGAYEQYF.

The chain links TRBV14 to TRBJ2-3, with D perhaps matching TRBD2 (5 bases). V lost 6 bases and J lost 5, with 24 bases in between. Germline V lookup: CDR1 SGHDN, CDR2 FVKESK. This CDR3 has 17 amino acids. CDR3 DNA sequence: TGTGCCAGCAGTACGATGCTCTGGGGAGCGGCTGGAGATACGCAGTATTTT. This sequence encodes CASSTMLWGAAGDTQYF.

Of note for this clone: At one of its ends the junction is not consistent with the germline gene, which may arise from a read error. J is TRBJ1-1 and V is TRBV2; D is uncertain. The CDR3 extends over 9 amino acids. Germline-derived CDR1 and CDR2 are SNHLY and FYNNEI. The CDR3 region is CPSVSEAFF. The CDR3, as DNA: TGCCCATCCGTATCTGAAGCTTTCTTT.

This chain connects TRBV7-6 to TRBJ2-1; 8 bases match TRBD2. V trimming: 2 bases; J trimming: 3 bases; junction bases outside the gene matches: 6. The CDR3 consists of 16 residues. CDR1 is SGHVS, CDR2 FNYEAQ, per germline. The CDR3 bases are TGTGCCAGCAGCTTATATGTTGCGGGAGGCTACAATGAGCAGTTCTTC. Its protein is CASSLYVAGGYNEQFF.

The CDR3 DNA sequence: TGTGCCAGCAGCTTCGGGGGCGTGAGAAACACCATATATTTT. As protein: CASSFGGVRNTIYF. The J gene is TRBJ1-3, the V gene TRBV5-6, with D tentatively TRBD1 (6 bases). Germline V lookup: CDR1 SGHDT, CDR2 YYEEEE. CDR3 length: 14 residues. V lost 2 bases, J lost 5 bases, and 11 bases lay in between.